There are a few counts of the clone carrying this TCR beta chain. The antigen is unknown. CD45RO/CCR7/CD25/CD127/CD95/CD27 sorting isolated CD4+ naive, central memory, regulatory and stem cell-like memory cells. This record comes from a study of beta chain features in type 1 diabetes. Study summary: All samples yielded 100 million to 140 million examined sorted cells. Study outcomes and limitations: For TCRB rearrangement, an influence of HLA type remained unresolved here.

Expressed TCRB transcripts were sequenced, since all the RNA that had been isolated was reverse transcribed. Profiled with immunoSEQ multiplex PCR; TCRdb holds only in-frame clones, not every one. This sample has 200,000 to 300,000 clones; approximately 14% occur once, and the top ten carry 0.026%. The CDR3 length is 14 residues. CDR1 LNHDA and CDR2 SQIVND come from the germline V gene (reference sequence). V lost 6 bases to trimming and J lost 0 bases, with 9 bases between them. The sequence was collected from a woman aged 35 to 49 in good health. The sequenced sample consisted of naive CD4+ T cells from blood. This chain connects TRBV19 to TRBJ2-1, with a possible D match to TRBD1 (6 bases). The CDR3 DNA reads as TGTGCCAGTAGAAAGGGACACTCCTACAATGAGCAGTTCTTC. This codes for CASRKGHSYNEQFF. Full variable domain (rest looked up from reference TRBV19 and TRBJ2-1): DGGITQSPKYLFRKEGQNVTLSCEQNLNHDAMYWYRQDPGQGLRLIYYSQIVNDFQKGDIAEGYSVSREKKESFPLTVTSAQKNPTAFYLCASRKGHSYNEQFFGPGTRLTVL.